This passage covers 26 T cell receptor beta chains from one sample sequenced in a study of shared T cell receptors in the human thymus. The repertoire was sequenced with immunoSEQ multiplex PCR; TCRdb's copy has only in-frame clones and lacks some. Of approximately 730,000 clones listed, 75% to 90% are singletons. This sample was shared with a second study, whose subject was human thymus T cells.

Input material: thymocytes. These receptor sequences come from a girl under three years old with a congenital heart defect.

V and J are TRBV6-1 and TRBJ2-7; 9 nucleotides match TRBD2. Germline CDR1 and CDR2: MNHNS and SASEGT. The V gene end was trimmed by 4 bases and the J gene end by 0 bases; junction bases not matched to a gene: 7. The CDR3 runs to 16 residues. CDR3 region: CASSGLADYISYEQYF. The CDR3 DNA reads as TGTGCCAGCAGTGGACTAGCGGATTACATCTCCTACGAGCAGTACTTC.

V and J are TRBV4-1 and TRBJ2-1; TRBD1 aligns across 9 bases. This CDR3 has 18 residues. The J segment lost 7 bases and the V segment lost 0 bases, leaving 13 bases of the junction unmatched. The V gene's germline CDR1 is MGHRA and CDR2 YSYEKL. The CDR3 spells CASSQDTTIYRGLNEQFF. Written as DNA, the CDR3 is TGCGCCAGCAGCCAAGATACCACCATATACAGGGGGCTTAATGAGCAGTTCTTC.

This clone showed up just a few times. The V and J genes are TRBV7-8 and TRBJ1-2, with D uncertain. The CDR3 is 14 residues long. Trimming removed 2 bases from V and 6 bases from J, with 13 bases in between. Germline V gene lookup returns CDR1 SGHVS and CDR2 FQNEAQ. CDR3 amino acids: CASSLFGRRNGYTF. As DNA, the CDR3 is TGTGCCAGCAGCTTATTCGGCAGGAGGAATGGCTACACCTTC. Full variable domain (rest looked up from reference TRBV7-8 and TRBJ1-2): GAGVSQSPRYKVAKRGQDVALRCDPISGHVSLFWYQQALGQGPEFLTYFQNEAQLDKSGLPSDRFFAERPEGSVSTLKIQRTQQEDSAVYLCASSLFGRRNGYTFGSGTRLTVV.

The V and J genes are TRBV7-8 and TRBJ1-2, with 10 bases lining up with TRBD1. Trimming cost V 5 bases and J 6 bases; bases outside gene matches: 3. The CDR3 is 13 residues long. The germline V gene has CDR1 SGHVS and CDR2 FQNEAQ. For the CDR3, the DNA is TGTGCCAGCAGCAAGACAGGGGGCCATGGCTACACCTTC. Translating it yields CASSKTGGHGYTF.

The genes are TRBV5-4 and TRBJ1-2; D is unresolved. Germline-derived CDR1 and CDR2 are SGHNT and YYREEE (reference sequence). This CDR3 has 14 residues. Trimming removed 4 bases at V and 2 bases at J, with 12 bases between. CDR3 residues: CASSGERRNYGYTF. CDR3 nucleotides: TGTGCCAGCAGCGGAGAGAGACGGAACTATGGCTACACCTTC. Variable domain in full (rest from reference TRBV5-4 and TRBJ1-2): ETGVTQSPTHLIKTRGQQVTLRCSSQSGHNTVSWYQQALGQGPQFIFQYYREEENGRGNFPPRFSGLQFPNYSSELNVNALELDDSALYLCASSGERRNYGYTFGSGTRLTVV.

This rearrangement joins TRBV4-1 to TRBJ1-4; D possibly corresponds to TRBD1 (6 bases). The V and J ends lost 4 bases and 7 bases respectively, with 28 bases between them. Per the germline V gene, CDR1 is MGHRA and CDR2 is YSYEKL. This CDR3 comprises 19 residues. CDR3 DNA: TGCGCCAGCAGCCCTTCCCCCCGGGGAGGGGGGCGGTCGATTGAAAAACTGTTTTTT. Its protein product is CASSPSPRGGGRSIEKLFF.

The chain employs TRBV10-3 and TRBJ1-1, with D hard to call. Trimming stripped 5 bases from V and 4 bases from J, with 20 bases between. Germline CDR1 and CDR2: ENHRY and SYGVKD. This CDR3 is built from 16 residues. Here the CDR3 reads CAISRILLILSTEAFF. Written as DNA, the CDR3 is TGTGCCATCAGTCGAATTTTATTGATCCTGAGCACTGAAGCTTTCTTT.

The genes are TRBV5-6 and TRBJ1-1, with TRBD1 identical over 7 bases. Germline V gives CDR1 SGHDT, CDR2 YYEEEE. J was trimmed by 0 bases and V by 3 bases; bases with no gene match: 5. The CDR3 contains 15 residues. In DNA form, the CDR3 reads TGTGCCAGCAGCTCCGCGGGACAGCTGAACACTGAAGCTTTCTTT. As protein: CASSSAGQLNTEAFF.

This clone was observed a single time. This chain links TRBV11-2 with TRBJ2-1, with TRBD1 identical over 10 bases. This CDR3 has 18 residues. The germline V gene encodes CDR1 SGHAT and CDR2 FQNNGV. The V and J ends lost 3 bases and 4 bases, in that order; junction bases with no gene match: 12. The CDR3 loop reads CASSFPPNDRGLYNEQFF. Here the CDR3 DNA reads TGTGCCAGCAGCTTTCCCCCCAATGACAGGGGGCTGTACAATGAGCAGTTCTTC.

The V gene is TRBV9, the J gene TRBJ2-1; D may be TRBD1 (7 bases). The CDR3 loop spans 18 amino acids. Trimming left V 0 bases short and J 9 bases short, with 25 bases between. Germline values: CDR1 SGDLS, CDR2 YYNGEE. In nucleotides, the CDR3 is TGTGCCAGCAGCGTAGCTGTTAGTGACAGGGTCGATAGCGGTGAGCAGTTCTTC. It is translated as CASSVAVSDRVDSGEQFF.

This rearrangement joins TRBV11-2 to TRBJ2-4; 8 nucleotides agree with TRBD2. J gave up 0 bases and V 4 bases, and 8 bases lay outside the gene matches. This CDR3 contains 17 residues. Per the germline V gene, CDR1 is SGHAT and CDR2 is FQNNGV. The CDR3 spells CASSSVPGGLAKNIQYF. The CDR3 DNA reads TGTGCCAGCAGCTCGGTGCCGGGGGGGCTAGCCAAAAACATTCAGTACTTC.

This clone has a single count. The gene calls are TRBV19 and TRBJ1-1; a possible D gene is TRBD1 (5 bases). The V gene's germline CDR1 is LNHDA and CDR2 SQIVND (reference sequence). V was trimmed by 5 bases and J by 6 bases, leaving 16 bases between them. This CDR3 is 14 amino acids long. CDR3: CASSGGRVSPEAFF. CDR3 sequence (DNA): TGTGCCAGTAGTGGCGGCAGGGTTAGTCCTGAAGCTTTCTTT.

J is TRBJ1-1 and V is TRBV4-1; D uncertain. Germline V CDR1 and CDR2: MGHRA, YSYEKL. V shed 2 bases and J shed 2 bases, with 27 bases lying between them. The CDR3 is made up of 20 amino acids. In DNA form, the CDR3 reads TGCGCCAGCAGCCAACCGGACTACTTAGCGGACGGGCACCTAAACACTGAAGCTTTCTTT. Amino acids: CASSQPDYLADGHLNTEAFF.

In DNA form, the CDR3 reads TGTGCCAGCAGCTTACAGCTAGGGGGCGTGAATTCACCCCTCCACTTT. It translates to CASSLQLGGVNSPLHF. The J gene is TRBJ1-6, the V gene TRBV7-2; 7 positions match TRBD1. The CDR3 is 16 residues long. Unmatched junction bases numbered 8, after V lost 2 bases and J lost 7 bases. Germline values: CDR1 SGHTA, CDR2 FQGNSA.

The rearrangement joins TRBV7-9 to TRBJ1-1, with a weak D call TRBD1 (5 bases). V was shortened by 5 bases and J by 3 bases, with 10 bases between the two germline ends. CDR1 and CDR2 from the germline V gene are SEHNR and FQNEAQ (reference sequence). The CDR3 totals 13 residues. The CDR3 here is CASSPQVDTEAFF. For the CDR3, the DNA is TGTGCCAGCAGCCCACAGGTAGACACTGAAGCTTTCTTT.

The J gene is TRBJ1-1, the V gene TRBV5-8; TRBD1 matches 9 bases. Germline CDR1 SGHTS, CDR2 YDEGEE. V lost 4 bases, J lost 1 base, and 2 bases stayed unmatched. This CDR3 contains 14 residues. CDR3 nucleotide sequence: TGTGCCAGCAGCCAGGACAGGGGGAACACTGAAGCTTTCTTT. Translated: CASSQDRGNTEAFF.

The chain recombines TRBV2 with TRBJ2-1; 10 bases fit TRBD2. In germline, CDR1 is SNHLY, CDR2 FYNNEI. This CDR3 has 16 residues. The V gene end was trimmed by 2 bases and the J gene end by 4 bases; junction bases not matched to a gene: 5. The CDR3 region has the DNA TGTGCCAGCAGTGAACCCCTAGCGGGAGATTACAATGAGCAGTTCTTC. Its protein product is CASSEPLAGDYNEQFF.

The CDR3, as DNA: TGTGCCAGTCGAACTTGGACTGAAGCTTTCTTT. Amino acids: CASRTWTEAFF. The chain links TRBV2 to TRBJ1-1, with unresolved D. The V and J ends lost 9 bases and 5 bases respectively, with 10 bases between them. This CDR3 is built from 11 residues. Per the germline V gene, CDR1 is SNHLY and CDR2 is FYNNEI.

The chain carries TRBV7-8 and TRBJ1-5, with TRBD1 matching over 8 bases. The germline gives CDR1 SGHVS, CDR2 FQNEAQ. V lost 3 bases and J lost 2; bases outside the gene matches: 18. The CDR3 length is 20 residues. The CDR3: CASSFGSCGTGANCNQPQHF. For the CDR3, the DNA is TGTGCCAGCAGCTTTGGAAGTTGTGGGACAGGAGCTAACTGCAATCAGCCCCAGCATTTT.

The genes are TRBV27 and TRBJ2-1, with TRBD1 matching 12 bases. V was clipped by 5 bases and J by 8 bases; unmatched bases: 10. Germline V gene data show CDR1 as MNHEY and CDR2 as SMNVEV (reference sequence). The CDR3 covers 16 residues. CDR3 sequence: CASSKSAGQGADEQFF. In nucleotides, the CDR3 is TGTGCCAGCAGTAAATCCGCGGGACAGGGGGCCGATGAGCAGTTCTTC.

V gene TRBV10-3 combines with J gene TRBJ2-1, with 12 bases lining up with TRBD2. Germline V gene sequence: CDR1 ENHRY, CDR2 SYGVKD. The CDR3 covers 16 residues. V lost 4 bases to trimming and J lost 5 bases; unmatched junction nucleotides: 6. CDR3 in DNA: TGTGCCATCAGTGGGCTAGCGGGGGGGCGTAACAATGAGCAGTTCTTC. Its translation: CAISGLAGGRNNEQFF.

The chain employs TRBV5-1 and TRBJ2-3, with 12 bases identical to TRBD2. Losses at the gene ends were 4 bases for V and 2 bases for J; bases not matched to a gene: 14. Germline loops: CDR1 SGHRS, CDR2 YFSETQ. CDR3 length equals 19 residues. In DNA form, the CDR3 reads TGCGCCAGCAGCCCCAACCAAGTGACTAGCGGGGGATCCACAGATACGCAGTATTTT. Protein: CASSPNQVTSGGSTDTQYF.

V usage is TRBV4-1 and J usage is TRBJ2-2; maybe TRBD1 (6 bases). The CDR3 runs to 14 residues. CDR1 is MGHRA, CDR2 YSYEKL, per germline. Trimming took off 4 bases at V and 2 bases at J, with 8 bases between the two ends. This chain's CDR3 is CASSRQANTGELFF. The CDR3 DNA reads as TGCGCCAGCAGCCGACAGGCCAACACCGGGGAGCTGTTTTTT.

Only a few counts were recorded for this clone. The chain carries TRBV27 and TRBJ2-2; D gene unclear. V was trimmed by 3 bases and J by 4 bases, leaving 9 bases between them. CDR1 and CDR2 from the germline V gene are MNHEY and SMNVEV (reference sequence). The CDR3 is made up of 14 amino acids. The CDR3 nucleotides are TGTGCCAGCAGTTTCCGCCGGGTCACCGGGGAGCTGTTTTTT. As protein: CASSFRRVTGELFF.

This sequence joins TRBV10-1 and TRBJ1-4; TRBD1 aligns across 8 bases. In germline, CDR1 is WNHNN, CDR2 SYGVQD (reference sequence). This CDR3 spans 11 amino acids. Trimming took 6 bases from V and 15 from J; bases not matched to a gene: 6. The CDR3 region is CASRGQETVFF. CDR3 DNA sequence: TGCGCCAGCAGGGGACAGGAAACGGTGTTTTTT.

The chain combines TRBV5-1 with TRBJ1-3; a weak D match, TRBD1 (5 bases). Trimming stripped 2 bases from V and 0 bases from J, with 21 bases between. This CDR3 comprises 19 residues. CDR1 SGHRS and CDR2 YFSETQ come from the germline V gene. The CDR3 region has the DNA TGCGCCAGCAGCTTAACGCCTCGGTCGGCAGGGCTCTCTGGAAACACCATATATTTT. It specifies CASSLTPRSAGLSGNTIYF.